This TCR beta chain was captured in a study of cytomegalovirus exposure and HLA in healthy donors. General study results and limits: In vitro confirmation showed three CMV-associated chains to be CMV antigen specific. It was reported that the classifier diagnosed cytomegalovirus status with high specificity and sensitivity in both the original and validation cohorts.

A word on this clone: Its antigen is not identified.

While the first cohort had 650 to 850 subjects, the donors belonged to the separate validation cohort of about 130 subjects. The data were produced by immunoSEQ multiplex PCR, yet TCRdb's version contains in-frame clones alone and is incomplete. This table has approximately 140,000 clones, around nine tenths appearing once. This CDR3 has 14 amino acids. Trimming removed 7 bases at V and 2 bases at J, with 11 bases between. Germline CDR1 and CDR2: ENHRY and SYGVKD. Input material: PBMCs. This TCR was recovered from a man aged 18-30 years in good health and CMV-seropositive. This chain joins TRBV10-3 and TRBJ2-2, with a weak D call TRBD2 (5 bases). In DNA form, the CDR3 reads TGTGCCATCAAGGACGGGATCAACACCGGGGAGCTGTTTTTT. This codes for CAIKDGINTGELFF.